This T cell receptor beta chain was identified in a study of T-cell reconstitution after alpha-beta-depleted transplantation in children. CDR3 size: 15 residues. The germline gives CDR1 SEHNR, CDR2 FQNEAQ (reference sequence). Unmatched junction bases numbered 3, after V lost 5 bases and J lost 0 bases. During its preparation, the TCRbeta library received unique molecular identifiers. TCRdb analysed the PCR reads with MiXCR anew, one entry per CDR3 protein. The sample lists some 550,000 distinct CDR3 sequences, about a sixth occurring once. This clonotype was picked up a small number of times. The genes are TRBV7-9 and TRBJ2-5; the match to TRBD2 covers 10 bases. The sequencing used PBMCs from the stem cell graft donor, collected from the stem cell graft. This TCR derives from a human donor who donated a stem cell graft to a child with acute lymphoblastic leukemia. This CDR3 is CASSLLAGDQETQYF. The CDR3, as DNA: TGTGCCAGCAGCCTCCTAGCGGGAGACCAAGAGACCCAGTACTTC.